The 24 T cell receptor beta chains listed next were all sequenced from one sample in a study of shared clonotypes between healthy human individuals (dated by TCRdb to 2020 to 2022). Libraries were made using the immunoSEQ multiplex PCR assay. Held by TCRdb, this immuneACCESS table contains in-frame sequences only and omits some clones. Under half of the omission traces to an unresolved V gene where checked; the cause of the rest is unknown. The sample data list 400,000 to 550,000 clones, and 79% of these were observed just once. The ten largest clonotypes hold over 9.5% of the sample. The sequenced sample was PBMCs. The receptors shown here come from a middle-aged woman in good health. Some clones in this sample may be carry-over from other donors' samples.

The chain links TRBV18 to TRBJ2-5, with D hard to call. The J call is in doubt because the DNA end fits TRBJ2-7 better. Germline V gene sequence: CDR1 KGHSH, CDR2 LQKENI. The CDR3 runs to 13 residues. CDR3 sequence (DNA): TGTGCCAGCTCCCCGCCAAGCTCCTACGAGCAGTACTTC. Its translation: CASSPPSSYEQYF.

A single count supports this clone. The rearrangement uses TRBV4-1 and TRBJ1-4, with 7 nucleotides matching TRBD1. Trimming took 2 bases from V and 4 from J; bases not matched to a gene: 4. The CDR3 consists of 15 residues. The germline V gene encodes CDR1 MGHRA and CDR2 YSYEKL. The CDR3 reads CASSQRQGNNEKLFF. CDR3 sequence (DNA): TGCGCCAGCAGCCAACGACAGGGAAATAATGAAAAACTGTTTTTT.

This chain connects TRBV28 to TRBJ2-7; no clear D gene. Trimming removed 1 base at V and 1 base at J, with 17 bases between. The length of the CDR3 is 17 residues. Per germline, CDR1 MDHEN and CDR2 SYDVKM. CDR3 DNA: TGTGCCAGCAGTTTATACAAGACACGGTTAATTTCCTACGAGCAGTACTTC. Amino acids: CASSLYKTRLISYEQYF.

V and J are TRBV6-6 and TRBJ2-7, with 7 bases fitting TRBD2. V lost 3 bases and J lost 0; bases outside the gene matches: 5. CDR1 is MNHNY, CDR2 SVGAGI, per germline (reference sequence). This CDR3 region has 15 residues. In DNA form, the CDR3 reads TGTGCCAGCAGTTATAACGGCGGGAGCTCCTACGAGCAGTACTTC. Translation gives CASSYNGGSSYEQYF.

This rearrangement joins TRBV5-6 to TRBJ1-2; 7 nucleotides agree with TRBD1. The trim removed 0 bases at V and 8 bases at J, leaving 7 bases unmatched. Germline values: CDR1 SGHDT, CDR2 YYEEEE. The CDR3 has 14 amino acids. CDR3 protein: CASSLAKGARGYTF. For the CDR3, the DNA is TGTGCCAGCAGCTTGGCCAAGGGGGCACGGGGCTACACCTTC. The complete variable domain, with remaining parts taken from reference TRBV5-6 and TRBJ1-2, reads DAGVTQSPTHLIKTRGQQVTLRCSPKSGHDTVSWYQQALGQGPQFIFQYYEEEERQRGNFPDRFSGHQFPNYSSELNVNALLLGDSALYLCASSLAKGARGYTFGSGTRLTVV.

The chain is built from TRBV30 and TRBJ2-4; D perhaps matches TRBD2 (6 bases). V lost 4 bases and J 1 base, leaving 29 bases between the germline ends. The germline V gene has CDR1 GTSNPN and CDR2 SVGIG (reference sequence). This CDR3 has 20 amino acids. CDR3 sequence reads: CAWMPPGPLGNSGAKNIQYF. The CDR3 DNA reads TGTGCCTGGATGCCCCCCGGGCCCCTCGGAAATAGCGGTGCCAAAAACATTCAGTACTTC.

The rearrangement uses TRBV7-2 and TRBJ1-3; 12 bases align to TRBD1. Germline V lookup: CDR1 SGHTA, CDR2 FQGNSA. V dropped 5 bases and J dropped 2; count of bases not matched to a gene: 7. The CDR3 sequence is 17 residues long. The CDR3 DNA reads TGTGCCAGCAGCATGGGACAGGGGGCGCGAACTGGAAACACCATATATTTT. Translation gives CASSMGQGARTGNTIYF.

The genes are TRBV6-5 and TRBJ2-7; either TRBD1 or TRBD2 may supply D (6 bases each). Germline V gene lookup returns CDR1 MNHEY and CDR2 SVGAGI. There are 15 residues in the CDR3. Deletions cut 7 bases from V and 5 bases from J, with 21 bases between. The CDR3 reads CASNHPGAPDDEQYF. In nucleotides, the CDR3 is TGTGCCAGCAACCACCCGGGGGCCCCCGACGACGAGCAGTACTTC.

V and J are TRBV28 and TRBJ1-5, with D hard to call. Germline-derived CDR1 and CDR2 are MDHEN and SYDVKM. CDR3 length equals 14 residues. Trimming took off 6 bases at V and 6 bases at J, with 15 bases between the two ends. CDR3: CASSRSGMVQPQHF. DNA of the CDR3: TGTGCCAGCAGCAGATCGGGAATGGTTCAGCCCCAGCATTTT.

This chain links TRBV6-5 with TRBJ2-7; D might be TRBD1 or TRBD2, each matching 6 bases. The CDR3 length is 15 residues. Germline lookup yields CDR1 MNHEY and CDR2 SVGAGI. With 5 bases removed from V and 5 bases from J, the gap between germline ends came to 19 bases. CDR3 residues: CASSRWGRGVNEQYF. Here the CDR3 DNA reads TGTGCCAGCAGTCGCTGGGGTAGGGGGGTCAACGAGCAGTACTTC.

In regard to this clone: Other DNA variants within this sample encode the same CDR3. The CDR3, as DNA: TGTGCCAGTAGTATTCTAAATCAGCCCCAGCATTTT. Protein product: CASSILNQPQHF. The rearrangement uses TRBV19 and TRBJ1-5; unclear D gene. The V end lost 3 bases, the J end lost 4 bases, and 4 bases lay between the germline ends. Germline V lookup: CDR1 LNHDA, CDR2 SQIVND (reference sequence). The CDR3 is made up of 12 amino acids. The full variable domain, with the rest looked up from reference TRBV19 and TRBJ1-5, is DGGITQSPKYLFRKEGQNVTLSCEQNLNHDAMYWYRQDPGQGLRLIYYSQIVNDFQKGDIAEGYSVSREKKESFPLTVTSAQKNPTAFYLCASSILNQPQHFGDGTRLSIL.

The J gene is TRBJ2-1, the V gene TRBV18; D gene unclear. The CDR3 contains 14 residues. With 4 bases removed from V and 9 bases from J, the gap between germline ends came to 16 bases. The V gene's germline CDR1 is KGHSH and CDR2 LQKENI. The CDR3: CASSRVGGRVEQFF. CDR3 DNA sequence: TGTGCCAGCTCACGAGTCGGCGGAAGGGTTGAGCAGTTCTTC.

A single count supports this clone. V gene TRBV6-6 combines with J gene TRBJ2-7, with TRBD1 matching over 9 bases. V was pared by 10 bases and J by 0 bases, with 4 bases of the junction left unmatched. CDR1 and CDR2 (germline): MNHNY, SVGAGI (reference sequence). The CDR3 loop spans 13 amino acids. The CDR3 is CATSTGGSYEQYF. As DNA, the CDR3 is TGTGCCACCTCGACAGGGGGCTCCTACGAGCAGTACTTC.

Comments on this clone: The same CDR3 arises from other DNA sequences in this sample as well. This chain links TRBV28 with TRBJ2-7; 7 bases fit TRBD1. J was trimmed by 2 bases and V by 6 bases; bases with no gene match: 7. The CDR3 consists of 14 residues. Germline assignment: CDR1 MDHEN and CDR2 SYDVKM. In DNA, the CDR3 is TGTGCCAGCAGACGATCCCAGGGGGCCTACGAGCAGTACTTC. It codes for CASRRSQGAYEQYF. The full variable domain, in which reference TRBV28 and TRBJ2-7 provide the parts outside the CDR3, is DVKVTQSSRYLVKRTGEKVFLECVQDMDHENMFWYRQDPGLGLRLIYFSYDVKMKEKGDIPEGYSVSREKKERFSLILESASTNQTSMYLCASRRSQGAYEQYFGPGTRLTVT.

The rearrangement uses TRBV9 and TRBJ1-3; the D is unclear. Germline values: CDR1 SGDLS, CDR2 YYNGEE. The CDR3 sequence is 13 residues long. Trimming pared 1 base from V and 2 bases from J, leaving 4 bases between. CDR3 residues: CASSVQAGNTIYF. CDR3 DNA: TGTGCCAGCAGCGTACAGGCTGGAAACACCATATATTTT. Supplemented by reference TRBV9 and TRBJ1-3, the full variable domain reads DSGVTQTPKHLITATGQRVTLRCSPRSGDLSVYWYQQSLDQGLQFLIQYYNGEERAKGNILERFSAQQFPDLHSELNLSSLELGDSALYFCASSVQAGNTIYFGEGSWLTVV.

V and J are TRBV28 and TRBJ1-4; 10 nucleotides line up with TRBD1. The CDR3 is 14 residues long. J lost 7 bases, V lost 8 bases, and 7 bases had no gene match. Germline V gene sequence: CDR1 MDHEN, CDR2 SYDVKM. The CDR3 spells CASGRQGAREKLFF. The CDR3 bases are TGTGCCAGCGGAAGACAGGGGGCCCGTGAAAAACTGTTTTTT.

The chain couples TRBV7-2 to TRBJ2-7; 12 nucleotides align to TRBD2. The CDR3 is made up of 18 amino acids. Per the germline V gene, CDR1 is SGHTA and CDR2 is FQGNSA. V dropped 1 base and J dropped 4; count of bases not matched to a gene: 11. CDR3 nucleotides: TGTGCCAGCAGCTTAGTAGGCCCGACTAGCGGGAGAGTTTACGAGCAGTACTTC. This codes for CASSLVGPTSGRVYEQYF.

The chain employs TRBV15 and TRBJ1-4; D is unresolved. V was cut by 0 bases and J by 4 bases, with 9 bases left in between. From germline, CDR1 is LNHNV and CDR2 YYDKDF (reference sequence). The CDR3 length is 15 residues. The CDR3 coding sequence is TGTGCCACCAGCAGAGATCCGGGATATAATGAAAAACTGTTTTTT. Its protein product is CATSRDPGYNEKLFF.

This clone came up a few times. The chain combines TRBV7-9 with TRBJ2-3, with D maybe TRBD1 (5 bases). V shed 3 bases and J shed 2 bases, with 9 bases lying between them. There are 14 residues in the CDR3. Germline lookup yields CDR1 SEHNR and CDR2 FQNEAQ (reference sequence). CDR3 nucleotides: TGTGCCAGCAGCTTTGCAGGGATCACAGATACGCAGTATTTT. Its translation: CASSFAGITDTQYF.

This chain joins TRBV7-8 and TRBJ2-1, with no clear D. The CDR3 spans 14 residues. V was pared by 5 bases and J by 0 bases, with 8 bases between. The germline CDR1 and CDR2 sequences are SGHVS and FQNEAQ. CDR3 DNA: TGTGCCAGCAGCCTTTCGAGCTCCTACAATGAGCAGTTCTTC. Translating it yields CASSLSSSYNEQFF.

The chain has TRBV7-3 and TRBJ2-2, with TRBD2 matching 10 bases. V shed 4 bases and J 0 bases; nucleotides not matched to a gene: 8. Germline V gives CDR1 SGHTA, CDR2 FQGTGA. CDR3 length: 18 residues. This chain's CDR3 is CASSSYRTSGTNTGELFF. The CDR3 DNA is TGTGCCAGCAGCTCATACCGGACTAGCGGTACGAACACCGGGGAGCTGTTTTTT.

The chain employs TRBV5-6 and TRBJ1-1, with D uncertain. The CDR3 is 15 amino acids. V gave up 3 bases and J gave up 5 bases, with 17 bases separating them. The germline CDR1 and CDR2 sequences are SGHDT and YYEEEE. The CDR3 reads CASSWRARLETEAFF. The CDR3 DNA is TGTGCCAGCAGCTGGAGGGCTCGATTGGAGACTGAAGCTTTCTTT.

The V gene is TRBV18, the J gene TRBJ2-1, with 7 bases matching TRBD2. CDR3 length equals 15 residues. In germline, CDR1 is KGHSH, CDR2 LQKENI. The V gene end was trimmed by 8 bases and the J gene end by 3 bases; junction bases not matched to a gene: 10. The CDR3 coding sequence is TGTGCCAGCGGGACCTCCGGGACTAACTACAATGAGCAGTTCTTC. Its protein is CASGTSGTNYNEQFF. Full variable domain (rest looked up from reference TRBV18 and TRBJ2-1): NAGVMQNPRHLVRRRGQEARLRCSPMKGHSHVYWYRQLPEEGLKFMVYLQKENIIDESGMPKERFSAEFPKEGPSILRIQQVVRGDSAAYFCASGTSGTNYNEQFFGPGTRLTVL.

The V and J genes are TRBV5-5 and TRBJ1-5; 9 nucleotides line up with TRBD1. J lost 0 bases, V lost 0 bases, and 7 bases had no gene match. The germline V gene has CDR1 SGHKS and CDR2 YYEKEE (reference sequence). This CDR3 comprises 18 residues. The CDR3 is CASSLGGAGQGSNQPQHF. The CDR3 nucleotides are TGTGCCAGCAGCTTGGGTGGAGCGGGACAGGGTAGCAATCAGCCCCAGCATTTT.